These 18 T cell receptor beta chains share one sample of origin, sequenced in a study of sequential checkpoint blockade in melanoma. TCRdb's copy holds only in-frame clones and misses some; the assay was immunoSEQ multiplex PCR. Of under 2,500 clones listed, approximately 31% are singletons. Treatment defined: randomized to nivolumab then ipilimumab (arm A) or the reverse (arm B). Sequencing used tumor tissue (inferred from file names), obtained from a patient given nivolumab and ipilimumab in sequence. The receptors shown here come from a human donor with melanoma.

This clone has just one count. This chain uses TRBV15 with TRBJ1-5; D remains unclear. Germline V gives CDR1 LNHNV, CDR2 YYDKDF (reference sequence). CDR3 length: 14 amino acids. Trimming stripped 8 bases from V and 7 bases from J, with 18 bases between. CDR3 DNA: TGTGCCACCGGGCAGATTAGTCTCCAGCAGCCCCAGCATTTT. Amino acid sequence: CATGQISLQQPQHF.

This clone appeared once. The chain joins TRBV19 to TRBJ2-3; D may be TRBD1 (6 bases). V lost 5 bases and J 0 bases, leaving 15 bases between the germline ends. CDR3 length equals 16 residues. Germline loops: CDR1 LNHDA, CDR2 SQIVND (reference sequence). The DNA of the CDR3 is TGTGCCAGTAGTTACTCAGGGGCCTCTAGCACAGATACGCAGTATTTT. Its translation: CASSYSGASSTDTQYF. Full variable domain (rest looked up from reference TRBV19 and TRBJ2-3): DGGITQSPKYLFRKEGQNVTLSCEQNLNHDAMYWYRQDPGQGLRLIYYSQIVNDFQKGDIAEGYSVSREKKESFPLTVTSAQKNPTAFYLCASSYSGASSTDTQYFGPGTRLTVL.

Within the sample, this clone is large. The chain joins TRBV19 to TRBJ1-4, with D unclear. CDR1 is LNHDA and CDR2 is SQIVND in the germline V gene (reference sequence). CDR3 size: 15 residues. With 6 bases removed from V and 0 bases from J, the gap between germline ends came to 11 bases. The DNA for the CDR3 is TGTGCCAGTAGCGTCCGAGTTGCAACTAATGAAAAACTGTTTTTT. Translation gives CASSVRVATNEKLFF.

The V gene is TRBV5-1, the J gene TRBJ2-1; perhaps TRBD1 as D (8 bases). The germline CDR1 and CDR2 sequences are SGHRS and YFSETQ. V was shortened by 2 bases and J by 9 bases, with 24 bases between the two germline ends. The CDR3 spans 17 residues. CDR3 in amino acids: CASSFYTGGELRFEQFF. The CDR3 bases are TGCGCCAGCAGCTTCTACACAGGGGGGGAATTACGTTTTGAGCAGTTCTTC.

This clone has just one count. This chain uses TRBV29-1 with TRBJ2-5; TRBD2 aligns across 7 bases. Per the germline V gene, CDR1 is SQVTM and CDR2 is ANQGSEA. V was clipped by 4 bases and J by 4 bases; unmatched bases: 15. There are 16 residues in the CDR3. The CDR3 sequence: CSVVGGSREVGETQYF. The CDR3 DNA is TGCAGCGTTGTCGGGGGGTCCAGGGAGGTAGGAGAGACCCAGTACTTC.

By sample share, this clone is medium-sized. J is TRBJ2-2 and V is TRBV4-1; 7 bases fit TRBD2. Unmatched junction bases numbered 9, after V lost 3 bases and J lost 2 bases. Germline CDR1 reads MGHRA; CDR2 reads YSYEKL. CDR3 length equals 17 residues. The CDR3 nucleotides read TGCGCCAGCAGCCATTTTTCCAGCGGGGTTAACACCGGGGAGCTGTTTTTT. The encoded protein is CASSHFSSGVNTGELFF.

This chain links TRBV7-8 with TRBJ1-1, with D unclear. This CDR3 spans 13 amino acids. V lost 5 bases and J 5 bases, leaving 12 bases between the germline ends. CDR1 SGHVS and CDR2 FQNEAQ come from the germline V gene. The CDR3 bases are TGTGCCAGCAGCCCGAGTCCGGGGACTGAAGCTTTCTTT. It codes for CASSPSPGTEAFF.

The J gene is TRBJ2-5, the V gene TRBV18, with D possibly being TRBD2 (6 bases). This CDR3 is built from 15 residues. V was cut by 0 bases and J by 4 bases, with 12 bases left in between. Germline V gene lookup returns CDR1 KGHSH and CDR2 LQKENI. CDR3 residues: CASSPPWRDGETQYF. The CDR3 DNA follows: TGTGCCAGCTCACCACCGTGGCGGGACGGAGAGACCCAGTACTTC.

By share, this clone counts as large. This chain joins TRBV6-8 and TRBJ2-3; maybe TRBD1 (6 bases). Germline V gives CDR1 MNHGY, CDR2 SAAAGT. Deletions cut 7 bases from V and 0 bases from J, with 11 bases between. The CDR3 has 14 residues. The CDR3 loop reads CASTTTGSTDTQYF. The CDR3 DNA reads TGTGCCAGCACCACTACAGGGAGCACAGATACGCAGTATTTT.

The table lists this clone with a few counts. V gene TRBV18 combines with J gene TRBJ1-4; D is uncertain. There are 16 residues in the CDR3. The germline V gene has CDR1 KGHSH and CDR2 LQKENI. V shed 3 bases and J shed 0 bases, with 11 bases lying between them. The CDR3: CASSPRRAATNEKLFF. Written as DNA, the CDR3 is TGTGCCAGCTCACCGCGGAGAGCTGCAACTAATGAAAAACTGTTTTTT.

This clone occurred a few times. The chain uses TRBV19 and TRBJ2-5, with 8 bases that match TRBD1. The CDR3 covers 16 residues. V trimming: 3 bases; J trimming: 2 bases; junction bases outside the gene matches: 8. Germline V gives CDR1 LNHDA, CDR2 SQIVND (reference sequence). The CDR3 DNA follows: TGTGCCAGTAGTATCTCTTGGGGGACAGGACAAGAGACCCAGTACTTC. This codes for CASSISWGTGQETQYF.

V and J are TRBV18 and TRBJ2-4; 7 bases match TRBD1. In germline, CDR1 is KGHSH, CDR2 LQKENI. V lost 3 bases to trimming and J lost 2 bases; unmatched junction nucleotides: 7. The CDR3 is 16 amino acids. The CDR3 sequence: CASSPDYRGSKNIQYF. The CDR3 coding sequence is TGTGCCAGCTCACCCGACTACAGGGGATCCAAAAACATTCAGTACTTC.

A few counts support this clone. The V and J genes are TRBV7-5 and TRBJ2-1; the listed D gene, TRBD1, was not tested against the DNA. TRBV7-5 counts as a pseudogene. The CDR3 has 15 residues. The CDR3 loop reads CASSPAQGIVREQFF. DNA of the CDR3: TGTGCCAGCAGCCCCGCACAGGGGATCGTTCGGGAGCAGTTCTTC.

This clone is categorized as medium-sized. In nucleotides, the CDR3 is TGTGCCAGCAGTTACCAAGACCAAGAGACCCAGTACTTC. Translated, it gives CASSYQDQETQYF. The chain links TRBV6-8 to TRBJ2-5, with D unresolved. The CDR3 is 13 residues long. Per germline, CDR1 MNHGY and CDR2 SAAAGT. The V end lost 2 bases, the J end lost 0 bases, and 4 bases lay between the germline ends.

Details on this clone: One end of the junction varies from germline; a read error may be responsible. The V and J genes are TRBV4-1 and TRBJ2-3; no reliable D call. The CDR3 contains 13 residues. CDR1 is MGHRA and CDR2 is YSYEKL in the germline V gene. CDR3 in amino acids: CTSSQDPPDTQYF. DNA for the CDR3: TGCACCAGCAGCCAAGATCCCCCAGATACGCAGTATTTT.

In this sample, this clone turned up a few times. V and J are TRBV2 and TRBJ2-1; 13 positions match TRBD2. V lost 6 bases and J lost 9; bases outside the gene matches: 8. Germline CDR1 and CDR2: SNHLY and FYNNEI. The CDR3 has 15 amino acids. The CDR3 is CASSPTSGGAIEQFF. CDR3 coding DNA: TGTGCCAGCAGCCCAACTAGCGGGGGGGCTATTGAGCAGTTCTTC.

This clone has just one count. This chain connects TRBV18 to TRBJ2-2, with 9 bases fitting TRBD1. CDR3 length equals 17 residues. The V and J ends lost 0 bases and 2 bases, in that order; junction bases with no gene match: 4. The germline V gene encodes CDR1 KGHSH and CDR2 LQKENI. CDR3: CASSPPGTGTNTGELFF. The CDR3 region has the DNA TGTGCCAGCTCACCACCGGGGACAGGGACCAACACCGGGGAGCTGTTTTTT.

This clone is classed as medium-sized (0.01 to 0.1%). V usage is TRBV28 and J usage is TRBJ1-2, with TRBD1 identical over 10 bases. The CDR3 covers 14 residues. The germline V gene encodes CDR1 MDHEN and CDR2 SYDVKM. V shed 6 bases and J 7 bases; nucleotides not matched to a gene: 8. The CDR3 coding sequence is TGTGCCAGCAGGCTAAGACAGGGGGCAGGTGGCTACACCTTC. Its translation: CASRLRQGAGGYTF.